These 14 T cell receptor beta chains were all obtained from the same sample, sequenced in a study of blood T cells in healthy people across ages. The use of a sample-barcoded 5' primer and a J-beta primer mix characterized a second PCR of about 7 to 12 cycles. TCRdb used MiXCR to reprocess the 5' RACE reads, holding one entry per CDR3 protein. The sample has about 1.7 million distinct CDR3 sequences, 28% seen once. The sequencing input was blood. The receptor set was obtained from a woman aged 30 to 39 in good health.

J is TRBJ2-5 and V is TRBV12-3 or TRBV12-4; D may be TRBD2 (5 bases). The V end was cut by 7 bases, the J end by 4 bases, with 16 bases between. The CDR3 is 14 amino acids. The CDR3 here is CASNSILSGETQYF. CDR3 bases: TGTGCCAGCAACTCAATACTGAGCGGAGAGACCCAGTACTTC.

This clonotype was detected only a few times. The genes are TRBV5-1 and TRBJ2-7; 12 bases line up with TRBD1. CDR3 length equals 15 residues. The germline CDR1 and CDR2 sequences are SGHRS and YFSETQ. The J segment lost 5 bases and the V segment lost 4 bases, leaving 7 bases of the junction unmatched. Here the CDR3 reads CASSPGTGGANEQYF. CDR3 sequence (DNA): TGCGCCAGCAGCCCCGGGACAGGGGGCGCCAACGAGCAGTACTTC. Filled out from reference TRBV5-1 and TRBJ2-7, the complete variable domain reads KAGVTQTPRYLIKTRGQQVTLSCSPISGHRSVSWYQQTPGQGLQFLFEYFSETQRNKGNFPGRFSGRQFSNSRSEMNVSTLELGDSALYLCASSPGTGGANEQYFGPGTRLTVT.

V and J are TRBV4-1 and TRBJ1-2; tentatively, D is TRBD1 (6 bases). This CDR3 has 16 amino acids. V was trimmed by 1 base and J by 4 bases, leaving 16 bases between them. CDR1 and CDR2 (germline): MGHRA, YSYEKL. The CDR3 bases are TGCGCCAGCAGCCAAGGACAGGAGGGCTATGGCTATGGCTACACCTTC. Residues: CASSQGQEGYGYGYTF.

This clonotype has more than one count but fewer than ten. This rearrangement joins TRBV10-3 to TRBJ2-7; 13 nucleotides agree with TRBD2. CDR3 length: 14 amino acids. The germline V gene has CDR1 ENHRY and CDR2 SYGVKD. V gave up 8 bases and J gave up 5 bases; unmatched junction bases: 6. As DNA, the CDR3 is TGTGCCATCTGGCCGGGACTAGCGGGGCACGAGCAGTACTTC. Translating gives CAIWPGLAGHEQYF.

About this clonotype: Mismatch with germline at one junction end may stem from a read error. This rearrangement joins TRBV30 to TRBJ2-2, with TRBD2 matching 7 bases. Germline V lookup: CDR1 GTSNPN, CDR2 SVGIG (reference sequence). The CDR3 has 17 amino acids. Here the CDR3 DNA reads TGTGCCTGGAGTTCCCCCCGAGCGGGGACGAACACCGGGGAGCCGTTTTTT. This gives the protein CAWSSPRAGTNTGEPFF.

There are a few counts of this clonotype. The rearrangement links TRBV5-5 to TRBJ1-4; D is uncertain. This CDR3 spans 14 amino acids. V shed 2 bases and J shed 1 base, with 6 bases lying between them. The germline V gene has CDR1 SGHKS and CDR2 YYEKEE (reference sequence). Written as DNA, the CDR3 is TGTGCCAGCAGCTTAAAGGAAACTAATGAAAAACTGTTTTTT. Translated: CASSLKETNEKLFF.

The chain employs TRBV24-1 and TRBJ2-5, with 11 nucleotides matching TRBD2. Germline CDR1 and CDR2: KGHDR and SFDVKD. This CDR3 has 18 residues. J lost 7 bases, V lost 4 bases, and 16 bases had no gene match. The CDR3 loop reads CATSDASVAGGPRGTQYF. The DNA of the CDR3 is TGTGCCACCAGTGACGCGTCAGTAGCGGGGGGGCCGCGAGGGACCCAGTACTTC.

V usage is TRBV12-3 or TRBV12-4 and J usage is TRBJ2-7; perhaps D is TRBD1 or TRBD2 (5 bases each). The CDR3 length is 12 residues. Between the trimmed V and J ends, which lost 6 bases and 9 bases, there was a span of 15 bases. As DNA, the CDR3 is TGTGCCAGCAGCCGGGGCGGTCTTTGGCAGTACTTC. This sequence encodes CASSRGGLWQYF.

This chain joins TRBV5-1 and TRBJ2-1; 10 nucleotides agree with TRBD2. V lost 8 bases to trimming and J lost 4 bases; unmatched junction nucleotides: 15. CDR1 and CDR2 (germline): SGHRS, YFSETQ. The CDR3 is 17 residues long. Here the CDR3 DNA reads TGCGCCAGTCATTCTTCCAGCGGGGGGGCAATATACAATGAGCAGTTCTTC. Its protein product is CASHSSSGGAIYNEQFF.

This clonotype was detected only a few times. The V gene is TRBV28, the J gene TRBJ1-6, with 7 positions matching TRBD1. CDR3 size: 15 residues. Germline loops: CDR1 MDHEN, CDR2 SYDVKM. J gave up 9 bases and V 5 bases, and 10 bases lay outside the gene matches. The CDR3 loop reads CASSTYRGNGSPLHF. In DNA, the CDR3 is TGTGCCAGCAGTACATACAGGGGCAACGGTTCACCCCTCCACTTT.

The chain joins TRBV10-1 to TRBJ2-3; TRBD2 is a possible D gene (6 bases). With 3 bases removed from V and 5 bases from J, the gap between germline ends came to 12 bases. The CDR3 runs 14 residues. Germline assignment: CDR1 WNHNN and CDR2 SYGVQD (reference sequence). CDR3 residues: CASSESPGRDTQYF. Written as DNA, the CDR3 is TGCGCCAGCAGTGAATCCCCCGGGAGAGATACGCAGTATTTT.

This clonotype has a single count. This chain uses TRBV5-1 with TRBJ2-5, with D perhaps matching TRBD2 (7 bases). CDR3 length equals 16 residues. Trimming cost V 4 bases and J 7 bases, with 23 bases left between them. Germline V gene data show CDR1 as SGHRS and CDR2 as YFSETQ. Written as DNA, the CDR3 is TGCGCCAGCAGCATGACCACGGGGGGCCCCTTTGGGACCCAGTACTTC. It codes for CASSMTTGGPFGTQYF.

V is TRBV5-4 and J is TRBJ2-1; D gene ambiguous. CDR1 is SGHNT, CDR2 YYREEE, per germline (reference sequence). The V end lost 3 bases, the J end lost 10 bases, and 14 bases lay between the germline ends. The CDR3 has 13 amino acids. As DNA, the CDR3 is TGTGCCAGCAGCTCCCAAGCGCCAGGCGAGCAGTTCTTC. Its translation is CASSSQAPGEQFF.

This clonotype was seen at least ten times. The chain couples TRBV3-1 to TRBJ2-4; no reliable D call. From germline, CDR1 is LGHDT and CDR2 YNNKEL (reference sequence). V lost 5 bases and J lost 5, with 16 bases in between. The CDR3 has 15 residues. The CDR3 coding sequence is TGTGCCAGCAGCACCGTGAGGAGTAGCCAAAACATTCAGTACTTC. Its protein product is CASSTVRSSQNIQYF.